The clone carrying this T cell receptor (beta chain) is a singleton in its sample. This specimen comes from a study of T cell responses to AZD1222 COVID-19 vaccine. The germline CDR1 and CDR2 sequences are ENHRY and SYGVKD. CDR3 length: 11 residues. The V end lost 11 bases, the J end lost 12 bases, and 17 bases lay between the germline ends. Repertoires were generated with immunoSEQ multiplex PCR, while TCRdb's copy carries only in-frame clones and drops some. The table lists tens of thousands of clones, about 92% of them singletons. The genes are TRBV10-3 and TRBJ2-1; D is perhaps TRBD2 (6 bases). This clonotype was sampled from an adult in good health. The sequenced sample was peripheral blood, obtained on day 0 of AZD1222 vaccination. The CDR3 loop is CALGWGVGQFF. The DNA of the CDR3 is TGTGCCCTCGGCTGGGGGGTAGGGCAGTTCTTC.